Shown below are 28 T cell receptor beta chains from a single sample sequenced in a study of human T cells and chemical hapten exposure. TCRdb itself ran the 5' RACE reads through MiXCR, one entry per CDR3 protein. The data hold under 100,000 distinct CDR3 sequences, with more than 15% observed a single time. The total RNA was obtained from whole blood that was not fractionated. The receptors were gathered from a female donor in good health.

This clonotype was observed many times. The chain uses TRBV6-2 or TRBV6-3 and TRBJ2-6, with unresolved D. CDR1 is MNHEY, CDR2 SVGEGT, per germline. V dropped 2 bases and J dropped 1 base, with 6 bases sitting between them. CDR3 length: 15 residues. The CDR3 DNA is TGTGCCAGCAGTTACAGGGCTTCTGGGGCCAACGTCCTGACTTTC. Its protein product is CASSYRASGANVLTF.

The CDR3 region is CASSPRAGVADTQYF. The CDR3 DNA is TGTGCCAGCAGCCCCCGGGCGGGGGTTGCAGATACGCAGTATTTT. The V gene is TRBV13, the J gene TRBJ2-3, with 7 bases that match TRBD2. The CDR3 runs 15 residues. J lost 4 bases, V lost 5 bases, and 9 bases had no gene match. Germline V gives CDR1 PRHDT, CDR2 FYEKMQ (reference sequence).

The chain has TRBV6-6 and TRBJ2-7; D is possibly TRBD2 (6 bases). V lost 2 bases, J lost 5 bases, and 7 bases lay in between. This CDR3 region has 12 residues. The V gene's germline CDR1 is MNHNY and CDR2 SVGAGI (reference sequence). The CDR3, as DNA: TGTGCCAGCAGTTACGGAGGGCACGAGCAGTACTTC. Translated: CASSYGGHEQYF.

In its sample, this clonotype was seen a few times. The J gene is TRBJ2-2, the V gene TRBV30, with 10 nucleotides matching TRBD1. CDR3 size: 15 residues. With V trimmed by 4 bases and J by 5 bases, 7 bases remained unmatched. The germline gives CDR1 GTSNPN, CDR2 SVGIG (reference sequence). For the CDR3, the DNA is TGTGCCTGGATGGGTGACAGGGGGCGAACCGGGGAGCTGTTTTTT. It encodes CAWMGDRGRTGELFF. Variable domain in full (rest from reference TRBV30 and TRBJ2-2): SQTIHQWPATLVQPVGSPLSLECTVEGTSNPNLYWYRQAAGRGLQLLFYSVGIGQISSEVPQNLSASRPQDRQFILSSKKLLLSDSGFYLCAWMGDRGRTGELFFGEGSRLTVL.

CDR3 amino acids: CSAPPAQGLNTEAFF. The DNA for the CDR3 is TGCAGTGCTCCCCCAGCTCAGGGGTTGAACACTGAAGCTTTCTTT. The rearrangement links TRBV20-1 to TRBJ1-1; the D gene is possibly TRBD1 (6 bases). Looked up from germline, CDR1 is DFQATT and CDR2 is SNEGSKA (reference sequence). The length of the CDR3 is 15 residues. V was cut by 5 bases and J by 0 bases, with 16 bases left in between.

J is TRBJ2-1 and V is TRBV11-2; 11 nucleotides agree with TRBD2. The CDR3 spans 17 residues. The germline gives CDR1 SGHAT, CDR2 FQNNGV. With 5 bases clipped from V and 0 bases from J, the junction kept 6 bases outside the gene matches. The CDR3 DNA follows: TGTGCCAGCAGCCCCCGACTAGCGGGGAGCTCCTACAATGAGCAGTTCTTC. This sequence encodes CASSPRLAGSSYNEQFF.

The genes are TRBV6-2 or TRBV6-3 and TRBJ1-5; 10 nucleotides agree with TRBD1. CDR1 and CDR2 from the germline V gene are MNHEY and SVGEGT. There are 13 residues in the CDR3. V dropped 5 bases and J dropped 5; count of bases not matched to a gene: 0. The CDR3 nucleotides read TGTGCCAGCAGTGGACAGGGGGATCAGCCCCAGCATTTT. This codes for CASSGQGDQPQHF.

This clonotype was counted only a few times. The chain combines TRBV29-1 with TRBJ1-5, with a tentative D call TRBD1 (6 bases). The V gene's germline CDR1 is SQVTM and CDR2 ANQGSEA. This CDR3 comprises 15 residues. V lost 4 bases to trimming and J lost 0 bases, with 13 bases between them. The CDR3 DNA reads TGCAGCGTTGCTGTGTCAGGGGATAGCAATCAGCCCCAGCATTTT. Its protein is CSVAVSGDSNQPQHF.

This clonotype has only a few counts. The chain uses TRBV6-2 or TRBV6-3 and TRBJ2-1, with 10 positions matching TRBD2. With V trimmed by 5 bases and J by 8 bases, 12 bases remained unmatched. The germline V gene has CDR1 MNHEY and CDR2 SVGEGT. The CDR3 covers 16 residues. In nucleotides, the CDR3 is TGTGCCAGCAGTCAGCCAGCGGGGGGGTATCGAGATGAGCAGTTCTTC. This translates into CASSQPAGGYRDEQFF.

The genes are TRBV29-1 and TRBJ2-6; 7 nucleotides align to TRBD1. Germline CDR1 reads SQVTM; CDR2 reads ANQGSEA. The ends lost 4 bases at V and 0 bases at J; junction bases unmatched: 6. The CDR3 has 16 residues. DNA of the CDR3: TGCAGCGTTGGGTCTGGACAGGTCTCTGGGGCCAACGTCCTGACTTTC. Amino acid sequence: CSVGSGQVSGANVLTF.

This clonotype ranks as medium-sized (0.01 to 0.1%). V and J are TRBV20-1 and TRBJ2-7, with TRBD1 identical over 11 bases. Looked up from germline, CDR1 is DFQATT and CDR2 is SNEGSKA (reference sequence). The CDR3 length is 13 residues. V lost 5 bases to trimming and J lost 4 bases; unmatched junction nucleotides: 4. The CDR3 here is CSAPGQGGYEQYF. The CDR3, as DNA: TGCAGTGCTCCGGGACAGGGGGGTTACGAGCAGTACTTC.

This chain links TRBV28 with TRBJ2-7; no reliable D call. V was pared by 2 bases and J by 2 bases, with 13 bases between. The CDR3 contains 15 residues. Looked up from germline, CDR1 is MDHEN and CDR2 is SYDVKM. The chain's CDR3 is CASSLKSVQPYEQYF. The CDR3 DNA reads TGTGCCAGCAGTTTAAAGAGTGTTCAACCCTACGAGCAGTACTTC.

This clonotype was recorded many times. V is TRBV18 and J is TRBJ2-2; D unresolved. The germline V and J ends were trimmed by 3 bases and 5 bases, with 4 bases remaining between them. The CDR3 covers 12 residues. Germline CDR1 KGHSH, CDR2 LQKENI. The CDR3 loop reads CASSPRTGELFF. CDR3 nucleotide sequence: TGTGCCAGCTCACCGAGGACCGGGGAGCTGTTTTTT.

A few counts support this clonotype. The rearrangement joins TRBV7-2 to TRBJ2-7; TRBD2 matches 9 bases. The junction had 9 bases not matched to a gene; V was cut back by 5 bases and J by 4 bases. Looked up from germline, CDR1 is SGHTA and CDR2 is FQGNSA. The CDR3 contains 15 residues. The CDR3 protein is CASSPDGTSKYEQYF. CDR3 DNA sequence: TGTGCCAGCAGCCCCGATGGGACTAGCAAGTACGAGCAGTACTTC. Full variable domain (missing parts from reference TRBV7-2 and TRBJ2-7): GAGVSQSPSNKVTEKGKDVELRCDPISGHTALYWYRQSLGQGLEFLIYFQGNSAPDKSGLPSDRFSAERTGGSVSTLTIQRTQQEDSAVYLCASSPDGTSKYEQYFGPGTRLTVT.

This chain joins TRBV30 and TRBJ2-3, with no clear D. Germline values: CDR1 GTSNPN, CDR2 SVGIG (reference sequence). Trimming left V 3 bases short and J 0 bases short, with 7 bases between. The CDR3 contains 13 residues. CDR3 residues: CAWRKTSTDTQYF. The CDR3 bases are TGTGCCTGGAGAAAAACTAGCACAGATACGCAGTATTTT.

The V call is TRBV7-8, the J call TRBJ1-4; D not resolved. From germline, CDR1 is SGHVS and CDR2 FQNEAQ. The V and J ends lost 1 base and 3 bases respectively, with 12 bases between them. The CDR3 length is 16 residues. CDR3 protein: CASSLVFRGSNEKLFF. CDR3 nucleotides: TGTGCCAGCAGCTTAGTGTTTCGGGGATCTAATGAAAAACTGTTTTTT.

The chain joins TRBV29-1 to TRBJ2-7, with D maybe TRBD1 (6 bases). CDR3 size: 13 residues. Per the germline V gene, CDR1 is SQVTM and CDR2 is ANQGSEA. V lost 6 bases to trimming and J lost 1 base, with 13 bases between them. Here the CDR3 DNA reads TGCAGCGTAGACCTCGGACAGTCCTACGAGCAGTACTTC. Encoded protein: CSVDLGQSYEQYF.

The chain is built from TRBV7-9 and TRBJ1-1, with D tentatively TRBD1 (5 bases). With 1 base removed from V and 2 bases from J, the gap between germline ends came to 11 bases. Germline CDR1 and CDR2: SEHNR and FQNEAQ (reference sequence). CDR3 length: 15 residues. The CDR3 protein is CASSLGDRINTEAFF. The DNA for the CDR3 is TGTGCCAGCAGCTTAGGGGACCGGATAAACACTGAAGCTTTCTTT.

In its sample, this clonotype was seen many times. V usage is TRBV4-1 and J usage is TRBJ2-4, with 14 bases fitting TRBD2. The germline gives CDR1 MGHRA, CDR2 YSYEKL. J gave up 0 bases and V 4 bases, and 5 bases lay outside the gene matches. The CDR3 is 18 amino acids. CDR3 nucleotide sequence: TGCGCCAGCAGCCCAGGACTAGCGGGGGGTTTAGCCAAAAACATTCAGTACTTC. Protein product: CASSPGLAGGLAKNIQYF.

The CDR3 reads CASSSAGGTEAFF. CDR3 sequence (DNA): TGTGCCAGCAGTTCCGCAGGGGGCACTGAAGCTTTCTTT. This chain uses TRBV28 with TRBJ1-1; TRBD1 matches 7 bases. With V trimmed by 4 bases and J by 4 bases, 3 bases remained unmatched. This CDR3 has 13 amino acids. Looked up from germline, CDR1 is MDHEN and CDR2 is SYDVKM.

V usage is TRBV6-6 and J usage is TRBJ2-1; D is uncertain. The V end was cut by 5 bases, the J end by 6 bases, with 20 bases between. This CDR3 contains 16 residues. CDR1 is MNHNY, CDR2 SVGAGI, per germline (reference sequence). The CDR3 region is CASSKIPGPPFNEQFF. Here the CDR3 DNA reads TGTGCCAGCAGTAAGATACCGGGCCCACCCTTCAATGAGCAGTTCTTC.

The CDR3 reads CSASRGRWSYNEQFF. The DNA of the CDR3 is TGCAGTGCTAGTAGGGGGAGATGGTCCTACAATGAGCAGTTCTTC. The V call is TRBV20-1, the J call TRBJ2-1, with D maybe TRBD1 (6 bases). V was pared by 3 bases and J by 1 base, with 13 bases between. The CDR3 sequence is 15 residues long. Germline loops: CDR1 DFQATT, CDR2 SNEGSKA (reference sequence).

This clonotype came up a few times. The V and J genes are TRBV30 and TRBJ2-7; 11 nucleotides align to TRBD1. V shed 4 bases, J shed 7 bases, and the junction held 6 bases outside the gene matches. Germline CDR1 reads GTSNPN; CDR2 reads SVGIG (reference sequence). The CDR3 has 13 amino acids. DNA of the CDR3: TGTGCCTGGACTGGACAGGGGGCGAATGAGCAGTACTTC. Its translation: CAWTGQGANEQYF.

This clonotype was picked up a small number of times. This rearrangement joins TRBV3-1 to TRBJ2-5; maybe TRBD2 (5 bases). This CDR3 contains 17 residues. Trimming stripped 1 base from V and 4 bases from J, with 19 bases between. CDR1 is LGHDT, CDR2 YNNKEL, per germline (reference sequence). The DNA for the CDR3 is TGTGCCAGCAGCCAAGTACCAGGTGGGAGTCGGGGAGAGACCCAGTACTTC. As protein: CASSQVPGGSRGETQYF.

The CDR3 region is CASSASGSQYNEQFF. The CDR3 bases are TGTGCCAGCAGCGCTAGCGGGAGTCAGTACAATGAGCAGTTCTTC. V usage is TRBV7-2 and J usage is TRBJ2-1, with 10 bases identical to TRBD2. V was pared by 5 bases and J by 4 bases, with 5 bases of the junction left unmatched. In germline, CDR1 is SGHTA, CDR2 FQGNSA. The CDR3 loop spans 15 amino acids.

The sample holds a few counts of this clonotype. This chain connects TRBV20-1 to TRBJ1-3; D is ambiguous. The CDR3 consists of 16 residues. Per germline, CDR1 DFQATT and CDR2 SNEGSKA (reference sequence). V was shortened by 4 bases and J by 0 bases, with 16 bases between the two germline ends. CDR3 bases: TGCAGTGCTACCCGAGGTGGGCAGAGCTCTGGAAACACCATATATTTT. It codes for CSATRGGQSSGNTIYF.

The rearrangement links TRBV5-6 to TRBJ2-3, with 9 positions matching TRBD2. This CDR3 is 17 amino acids long. V gave up 2 bases and J gave up 1 base; unmatched junction bases: 8. CDR1 is SGHDT and CDR2 is YYEEEE in the germline V gene. As DNA, the CDR3 is TGTGCCAGCAGCTTTTTCGACTTAGCGGGAGGCACAGATACGCAGTATTTT. Translating gives CASSFFDLAGGTDTQYF. Combining the CDR3 with reference TRBV5-6 and TRBJ2-3 gives the whole variable domain DAGVTQSPTHLIKTRGQQVTLRCSPKSGHDTVSWYQQALGQGPQFIFQYYEEEERQRGNFPDRFSGHQFPNYSSELNVNALLLGDSALYLCASSFFDLAGGTDTQYFGPGTRLTVL.

In its sample, this clonotype was seen a few times. The chain joins TRBV27 to TRBJ1-4, with D possibly matching TRBD1 (5 bases). Germline assignment: CDR1 MNHEY and CDR2 SMNVEV (reference sequence). V was cut by 4 bases and J by 2 bases, with 20 bases left in between. This CDR3 is 18 amino acids long. CDR3 loop: CASSSKRQFRRTNEKLFF. DNA for the CDR3: TGTGCCAGCAGTTCGAAGAGACAGTTTAGGCGGACTAATGAAAAACTGTTTTTT.